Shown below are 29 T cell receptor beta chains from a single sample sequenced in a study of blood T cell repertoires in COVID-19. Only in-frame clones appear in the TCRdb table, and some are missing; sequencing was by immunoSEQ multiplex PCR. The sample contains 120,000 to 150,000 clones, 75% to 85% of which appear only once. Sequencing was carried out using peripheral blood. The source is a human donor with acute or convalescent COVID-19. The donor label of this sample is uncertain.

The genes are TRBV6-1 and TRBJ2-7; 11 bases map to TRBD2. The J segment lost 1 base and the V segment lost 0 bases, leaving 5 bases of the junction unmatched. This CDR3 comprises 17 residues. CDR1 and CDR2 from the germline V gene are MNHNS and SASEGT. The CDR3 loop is CASSEAVAGGSSYEQYF. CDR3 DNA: TGTGCCAGCAGTGAAGCGGTAGCGGGGGGGTCATCCTACGAGCAGTACTTC.

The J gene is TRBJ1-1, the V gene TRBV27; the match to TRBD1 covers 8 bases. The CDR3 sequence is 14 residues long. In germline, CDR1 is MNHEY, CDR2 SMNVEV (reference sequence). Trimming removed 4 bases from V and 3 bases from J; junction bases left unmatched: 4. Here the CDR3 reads CASSWQGAYTEAFF. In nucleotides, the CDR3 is TGTGCCAGCAGTTGGCAGGGGGCGTACACTGAAGCTTTCTTT.

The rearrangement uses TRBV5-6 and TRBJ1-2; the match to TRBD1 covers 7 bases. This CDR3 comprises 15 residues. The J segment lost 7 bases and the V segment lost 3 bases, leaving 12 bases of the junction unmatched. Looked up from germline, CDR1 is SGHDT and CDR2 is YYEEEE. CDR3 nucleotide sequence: TGTGCCAGCAGCTCAGACCCGGGACAGTACGCTGGCTACACCTTC. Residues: CASSSDPGQYAGYTF. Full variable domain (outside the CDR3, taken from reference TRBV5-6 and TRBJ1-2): DAGVTQSPTHLIKTRGQQVTLRCSPKSGHDTVSWYQQALGQGPQFIFQYYEEEERQRGNFPDRFSGHQFPNYSSELNVNALLLGDSALYLCASSSDPGQYAGYTFGSGTRLTVV.

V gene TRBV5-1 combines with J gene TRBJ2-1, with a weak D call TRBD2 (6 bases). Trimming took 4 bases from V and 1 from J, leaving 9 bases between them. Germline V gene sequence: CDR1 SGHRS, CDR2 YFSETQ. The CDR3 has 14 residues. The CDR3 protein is CASSAGTSYNEQFF. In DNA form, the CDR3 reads TGCGCCAGCAGCGCCGGGACTTCCTACAATGAGCAGTTCTTC.

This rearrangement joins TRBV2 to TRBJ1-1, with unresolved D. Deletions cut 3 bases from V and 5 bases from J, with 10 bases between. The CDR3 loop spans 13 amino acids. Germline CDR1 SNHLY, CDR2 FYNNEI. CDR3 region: CASSDSRGTEAFF. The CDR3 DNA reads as TGTGCCAGCAGTGACAGCCGAGGGACTGAAGCTTTCTTT.

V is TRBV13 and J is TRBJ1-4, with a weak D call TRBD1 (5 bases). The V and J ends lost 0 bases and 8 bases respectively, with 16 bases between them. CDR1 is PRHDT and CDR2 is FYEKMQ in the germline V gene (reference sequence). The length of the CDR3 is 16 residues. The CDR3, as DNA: TGTGCCAGCAGCTTAGGCCTGGGGCTGAGCCACGAAAAACTGTTTTTT. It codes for CASSLGLGLSHEKLFF.

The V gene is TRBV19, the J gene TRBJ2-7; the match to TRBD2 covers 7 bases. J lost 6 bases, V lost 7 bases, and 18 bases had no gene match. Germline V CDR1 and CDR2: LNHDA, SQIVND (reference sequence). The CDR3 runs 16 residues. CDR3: CASIKPLPGPGGEQYF. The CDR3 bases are TGTGCCAGTATCAAGCCACTCCCGGGACCGGGGGGCGAGCAGTACTTC.

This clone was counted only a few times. The CDR3 nucleotides read TGTGCCAGCAGTTTGGGGGACAGCCACCCTTATAATTCACCCCTCCACTTT. It encodes CASSLGDSHPYNSPLHF. The chain combines TRBV28 with TRBJ1-6; 7 bases line up with TRBD1. CDR1 and CDR2 (germline): MDHEN, SYDVKM. V was pared by 3 bases and J by 4 bases, with 9 bases of the junction left unmatched. The CDR3 is made up of 17 amino acids.

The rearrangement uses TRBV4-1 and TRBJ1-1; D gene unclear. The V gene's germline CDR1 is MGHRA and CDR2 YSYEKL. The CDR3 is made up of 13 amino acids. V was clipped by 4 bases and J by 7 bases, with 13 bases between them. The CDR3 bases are TGCGCCAGCAGCCTCGATCCTCCGGGTGAAGCTTTCTTT. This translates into CASSLDPPGEAFF.

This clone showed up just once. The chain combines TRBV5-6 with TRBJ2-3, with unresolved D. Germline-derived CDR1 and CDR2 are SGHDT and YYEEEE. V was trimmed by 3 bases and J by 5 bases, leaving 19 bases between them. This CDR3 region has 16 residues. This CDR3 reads CASSSWYSLGLDTQYF. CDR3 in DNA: TGTGCCAGCAGCTCGTGGTACTCCCTAGGCTTAGATACGCAGTATTTT. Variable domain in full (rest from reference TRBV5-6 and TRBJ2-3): DAGVTQSPTHLIKTRGQQVTLRCSPKSGHDTVSWYQQALGQGPQFIFQYYEEEERQRGNFPDRFSGHQFPNYSSELNVNALLLGDSALYLCASSSWYSLGLDTQYFGPGTRLTVL.

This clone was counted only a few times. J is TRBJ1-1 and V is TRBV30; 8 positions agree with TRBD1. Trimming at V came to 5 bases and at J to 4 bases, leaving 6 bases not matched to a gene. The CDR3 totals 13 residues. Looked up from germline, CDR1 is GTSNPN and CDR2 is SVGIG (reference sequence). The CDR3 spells CAWRTGRSTEAFF. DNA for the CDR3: TGTGCCTGGCGGACAGGGAGAAGCACTGAAGCTTTCTTT. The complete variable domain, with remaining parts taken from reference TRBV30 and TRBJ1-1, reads SQTIHQWPATLVQPVGSPLSLECTVEGTSNPNLYWYRQAAGRGLQLLFYSVGIGQISSEVPQNLSASRPQDRQFILSSKKLLLSDSGFYLCAWRTGRSTEAFFGQGTRLTVV.

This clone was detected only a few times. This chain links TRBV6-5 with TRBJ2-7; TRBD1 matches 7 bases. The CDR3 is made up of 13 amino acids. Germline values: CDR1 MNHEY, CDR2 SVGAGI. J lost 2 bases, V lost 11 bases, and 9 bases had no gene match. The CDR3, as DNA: TGTGCCGCGAAAGGGGACAGCACCTACGAGCAGTACGTC. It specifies CAAKGDSTYEQYV.

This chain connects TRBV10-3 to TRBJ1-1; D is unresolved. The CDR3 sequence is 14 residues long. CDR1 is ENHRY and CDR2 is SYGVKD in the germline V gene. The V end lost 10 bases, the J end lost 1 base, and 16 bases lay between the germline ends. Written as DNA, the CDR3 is TGTGCCACAGCAGAAGCGGGGTGGAACACTGAAGCTTTCTTT. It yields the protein CATAEAGWNTEAFF.

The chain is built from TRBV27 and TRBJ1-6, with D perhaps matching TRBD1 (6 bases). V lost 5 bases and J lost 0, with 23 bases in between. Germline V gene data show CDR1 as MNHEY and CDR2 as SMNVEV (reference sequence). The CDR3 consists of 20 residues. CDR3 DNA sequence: TGTGCCAGCAGTCTCCAACAGGGCCGACTATCTAGCTCCTATAATTCACCCCTCCACTTT. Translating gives CASSLQQGRLSSSYNSPLHF.

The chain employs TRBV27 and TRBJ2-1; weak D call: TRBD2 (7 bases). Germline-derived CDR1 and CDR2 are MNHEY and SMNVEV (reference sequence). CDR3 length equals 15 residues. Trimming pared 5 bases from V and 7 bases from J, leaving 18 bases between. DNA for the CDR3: TGTGCCAGCAGTGTTAGGGGGGGCGCCTGGAATGAGCAGTTCTTC. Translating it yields CASSVRGGAWNEQFF.

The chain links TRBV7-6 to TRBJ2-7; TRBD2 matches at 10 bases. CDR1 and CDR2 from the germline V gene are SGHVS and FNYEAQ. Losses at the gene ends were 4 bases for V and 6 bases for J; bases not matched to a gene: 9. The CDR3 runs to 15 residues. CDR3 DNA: TGTGCCAGCAGCTCCGAGGCTAGCGGGGGAGGCGAGCAGTACTTC. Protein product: CASSSEASGGGEQYF.

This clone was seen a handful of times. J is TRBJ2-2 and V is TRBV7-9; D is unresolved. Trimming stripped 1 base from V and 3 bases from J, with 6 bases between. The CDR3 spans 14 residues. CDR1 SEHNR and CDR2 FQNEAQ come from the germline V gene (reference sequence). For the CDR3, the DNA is TGTGCCAGCAGCTTAGACAGCTACACCGGGGAGCTGTTTTTT. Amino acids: CASSLDSYTGELFF.

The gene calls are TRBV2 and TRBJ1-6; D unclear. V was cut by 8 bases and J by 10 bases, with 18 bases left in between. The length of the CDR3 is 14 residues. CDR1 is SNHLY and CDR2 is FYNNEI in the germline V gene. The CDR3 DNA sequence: TGTGCCAGCGTTGGGGAGGGAGGAGGATCACCCCTCCACTTT. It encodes CASVGEGGGSPLHF.

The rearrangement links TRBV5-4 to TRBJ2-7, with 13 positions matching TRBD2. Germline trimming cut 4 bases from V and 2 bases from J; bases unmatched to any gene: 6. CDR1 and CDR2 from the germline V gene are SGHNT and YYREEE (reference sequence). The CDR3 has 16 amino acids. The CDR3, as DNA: TGTGCCAGCAGCCCCCCAACTAGCGGGGGGGCCTACGAGCAGTACTTC. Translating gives CASSPPTSGGAYEQYF.

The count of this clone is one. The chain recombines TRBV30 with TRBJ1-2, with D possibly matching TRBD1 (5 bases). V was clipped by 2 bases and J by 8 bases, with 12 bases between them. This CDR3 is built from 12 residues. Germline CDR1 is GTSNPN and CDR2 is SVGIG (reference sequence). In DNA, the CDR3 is TGTGCCTGGAGTACCCTGGGGCACGGCTACACCTTC. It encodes CAWSTLGHGYTF.

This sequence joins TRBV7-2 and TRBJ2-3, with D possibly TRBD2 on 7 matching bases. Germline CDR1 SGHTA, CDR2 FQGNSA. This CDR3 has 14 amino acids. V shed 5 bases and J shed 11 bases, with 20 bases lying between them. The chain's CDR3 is CASSPFGGASGQYF. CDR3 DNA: TGTGCCAGCAGCCCGTTTGGGGGGGCTTCCGGGCAGTATTTT.

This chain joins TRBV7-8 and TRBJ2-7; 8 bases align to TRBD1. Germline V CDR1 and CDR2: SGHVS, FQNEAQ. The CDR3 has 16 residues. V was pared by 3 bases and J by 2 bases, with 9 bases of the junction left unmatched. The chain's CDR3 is CASSLETGTGAYEQYV. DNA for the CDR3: TGTGCCAGCAGCTTGGAGACCGGGACAGGAGCCTACGAGCAGTACGTC.

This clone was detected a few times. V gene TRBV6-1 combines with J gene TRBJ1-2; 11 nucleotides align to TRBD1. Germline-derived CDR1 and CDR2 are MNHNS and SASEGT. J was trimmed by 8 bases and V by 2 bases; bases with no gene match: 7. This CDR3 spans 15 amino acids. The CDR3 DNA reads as TGTGCCAGCAGTGAAAGAGGGACAGGGGGACAAGGCTACACCTTC. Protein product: CASSERGTGGQGYTF.

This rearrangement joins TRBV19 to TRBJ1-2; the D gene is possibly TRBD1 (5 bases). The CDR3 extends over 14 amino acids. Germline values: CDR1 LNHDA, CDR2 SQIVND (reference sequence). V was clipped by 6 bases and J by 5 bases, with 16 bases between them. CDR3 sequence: CASSFLEAGYGYTF. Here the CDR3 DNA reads TGTGCCAGTAGCTTCCTAGAGGCAGGGTATGGCTACACCTTC.

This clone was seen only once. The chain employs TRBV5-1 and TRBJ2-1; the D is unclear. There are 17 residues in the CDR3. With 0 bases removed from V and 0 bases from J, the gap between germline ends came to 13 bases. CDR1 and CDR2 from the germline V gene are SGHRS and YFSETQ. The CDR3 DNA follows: TGCGCCAGCAGCTTGGATAACGGGTTTAGCTCCTACAATGAGCAGTTCTTC. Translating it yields CASSLDNGFSSYNEQFF. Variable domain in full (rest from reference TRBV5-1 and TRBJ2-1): KAGVTQTPRYLIKTRGQQVTLSCSPISGHRSVSWYQQTPGQGLQFLFEYFSETQRNKGNFPGRFSGRQFSNSRSEMNVSTLELGDSALYLCASSLDNGFSSYNEQFFGPGTRLTVL.

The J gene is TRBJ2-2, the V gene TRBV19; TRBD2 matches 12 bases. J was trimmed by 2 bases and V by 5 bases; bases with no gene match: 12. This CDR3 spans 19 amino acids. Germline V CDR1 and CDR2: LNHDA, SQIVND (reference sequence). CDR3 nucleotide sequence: TGTGCCAGTAGTCTCGGCACTACTAGCGGGGGGCAAAACACCGGGGAGCTGTTTTTT. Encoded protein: CASSLGTTSGGQNTGELFF. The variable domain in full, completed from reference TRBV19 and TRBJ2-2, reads DGGITQSPKYLFRKEGQNVTLSCEQNLNHDAMYWYRQDPGQGLRLIYYSQIVNDFQKGDIAEGYSVSREKKESFPLTVTSAQKNPTAFYLCASSLGTTSGGQNTGELFFGEGSRLTVL.

CDR3 coding DNA: TGTGCCAGCAGAGATCCCACGGACAGCTCTAACTATGGCTACACCTTC. It codes for CASRDPTDSSNYGYTF. The chain recombines TRBV2 with TRBJ1-2, with D tentatively TRBD1 (6 bases). Between the trimmed V and J ends, which lost 6 bases and 0 bases, there was a span of 17 bases. CDR1 SNHLY and CDR2 FYNNEI come from the germline V gene. CDR3 length: 16 residues.

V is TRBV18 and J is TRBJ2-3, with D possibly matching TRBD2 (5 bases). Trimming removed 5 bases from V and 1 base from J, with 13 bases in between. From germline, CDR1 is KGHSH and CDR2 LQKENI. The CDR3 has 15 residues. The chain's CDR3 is CASSSSGEGTDTQYF. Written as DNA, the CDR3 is TGTGCCAGCTCATCTTCCGGGGAAGGCACAGATACGCAGTATTTT. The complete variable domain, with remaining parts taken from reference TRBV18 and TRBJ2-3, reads NAGVMQNPRHLVRRRGQEARLRCSPMKGHSHVYWYRQLPEEGLKFMVYLQKENIIDESGMPKERFSAEFPKEGPSILRIQQVVRGDSAAYFCASSSSGEGTDTQYFGPGTRLTVL.

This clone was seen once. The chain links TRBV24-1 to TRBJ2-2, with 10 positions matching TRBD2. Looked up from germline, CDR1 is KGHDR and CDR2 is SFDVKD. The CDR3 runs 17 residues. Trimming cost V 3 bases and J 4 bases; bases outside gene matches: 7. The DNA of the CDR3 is TGTGCCACCAGTGATAGCGGGGGGGCCTCGGGCACCGGGGAGCTGTTTTTT. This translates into CATSDSGGASGTGELFF.